Presented here are 15 T cell receptor beta chains from one specimen sequenced in a study of CD8 T cells in ankylosing spondylitis. TCRdb redid the calling of the 5' RACE reads with MiXCR, one entry per CDR3 protein. The sample lists 250,000 or so distinct CDR3 sequences, 20% to 30% seen once, with less than 0.75% in the top ten. What was sequenced was blood, either unsorted or a sorted T cell fraction (not recorded which). These receptors all come from a male donor with ankylosing spondylitis or in good health (not recorded which).

This clonotype showed up just a few times. The genes are TRBV7-2 and TRBJ2-7; D may match TRBD1 or TRBD2 (5 bases each). V was clipped by 5 bases and J by 3 bases, with 8 bases between them. CDR3 length: 12 amino acids. From germline, CDR1 is SGHTA and CDR2 FQGNSA. CDR3 loop: CASSGGIYEQYF. As DNA, the CDR3 is TGTGCCAGCAGCGGGGGTATCTACGAGCAGTACTTC.

Many counts were recorded for this clonotype. The V and J genes are TRBV5-6 and TRBJ2-7, with D possibly called TRBD1 or TRBD2 (5 bases each). The CDR3 is made up of 12 amino acids. Trimming removed 4 bases from V and 2 bases from J, with 7 bases in between. Per germline, CDR1 SGHDT and CDR2 YYEEEE. CDR3 residues: CASSRDPYEQYF. CDR3 sequence (DNA): TGTGCCAGCAGCCGGGACCCCTACGAGCAGTACTTC. The full variable domain, completed using reference TRBV5-6 and TRBJ2-7, is DAGVTQSPTHLIKTRGQQVTLRCSPKSGHDTVSWYQQALGQGPQFIFQYYEEEERQRGNFPDRFSGHQFPNYSSELNVNALLLGDSALYLCASSRDPYEQYFGPGTRLTVT.

Ten or more counts support this clonotype. The J gene is TRBJ1-3, the V gene TRBV20-1; no definite D call. Trimming took off 6 bases at V and 0 bases at J, with 12 bases between the two ends. CDR1 is DFQATT and CDR2 is SNEGSKA in the germline V gene (reference sequence). The length of the CDR3 is 14 residues. The CDR3 DNA reads TGCAGTGCGGACCCCGGGTCCTCTGGAAACACCATATATTTT. Protein product: CSADPGSSGNTIYF.

The chain uses TRBV20-1 and TRBJ2-1, with unresolved D. The V end lost 2 bases, the J end lost 1 base, and 9 bases lay between the germline ends. The CDR3 is 14 amino acids. Germline V lookup: CDR1 DFQATT, CDR2 SNEGSKA (reference sequence). CDR3 sequence (DNA): TGCAGTGCTAGACGGGCTAGATCCTACAATGAGCAGTTCTTC. Translating gives CSARRARSYNEQFF.

This clonotype was seen many times. A read error may produce the germline difference seen at one junction end. V and J are TRBV20-1 and TRBJ1-1; D unclear. The CDR3 is 14 residues long. Looked up from germline, CDR1 is DFQATT and CDR2 is SNEGSKA (reference sequence). The CDR3 DNA is TGCAGTGCCAGAGTAAGGGATCTTCTGTCTGAAGCTTTCTTT. Its translation is CSARVRDLLSEAFF.

In this sample, this clonotype turned up many times. This chain uses TRBV27 with TRBJ2-1; tentatively, D is TRBD1 or TRBD2 (5 bases each). The CDR3 totals 13 residues. The V end was cut by 4 bases, the J end by 8 bases, with 12 bases between. Germline loops: CDR1 MNHEY, CDR2 SMNVEV (reference sequence). This CDR3 reads CASSSRGAHEQFF. The CDR3 DNA sequence: TGTGCCAGCAGTTCCCGAGGGGCCCATGAGCAGTTCTTC.

This sequence joins TRBV27 and TRBJ2-5; 11 bases are shared with TRBD2. The germline V gene has CDR1 MNHEY and CDR2 SMNVEV (reference sequence). CDR3 length: 14 amino acids. J lost 3 bases, V lost 4 bases, and 1 base had no gene match. CDR3 nucleotides: TGTGCCAGCAGTTGGGGACTAGCGGAAGAGACCCAGTACTTC. Residues: CASSWGLAEETQYF.

This clonotype was recorded a few times. The gene calls are TRBV12-3 or TRBV12-4 and TRBJ2-5, with no clear D. Trimming shortened V by 0 bases and J by 1 base, and 6 bases separated the two germline ends. CDR3 length: 14 amino acids. This CDR3 is CASSLAGFQETQYF. The CDR3 coding sequence is TGTGCCAGCAGTTTAGCGGGGTTCCAAGAGACCCAGTACTTC.

This clonotype was counted ten times or more. This chain links TRBV5-1 with TRBJ2-7; D gene unclear. Trimming removed 4 bases at V and 0 bases at J, with 14 bases between. Germline assignment: CDR1 SGHRS and CDR2 YFSETQ. The CDR3 totals 15 residues. The CDR3: CASSRTRLTSYEQYF. CDR3 in DNA: TGCGCCAGCAGCCGGACCAGGTTAACCTCCTACGAGCAGTACTTC.

This clonotype was picked up many times. V is TRBV11-3 and J is TRBJ2-1; D gene unclear. V lost 1 base and J 1 base, leaving 5 bases between the germline ends. CDR1 and CDR2 from the germline V gene are SGHNT and YENEEA. The CDR3 covers 14 residues. The CDR3 sequence: CASSLGESYNEQFF. The CDR3 DNA reads as TGTGCCAGCAGCTTAGGAGAATCCTACAATGAGCAGTTCTTC.

This clonotype was seen repeatedly, ten times or more. J is TRBJ1-2 and V is TRBV29-1; tentative D call: TRBD1 (5 bases). Trimming pared 2 bases from V and 0 bases from J, leaving 16 bases between. This CDR3 has 16 amino acids. Looked up from germline, CDR1 is SQVTM and CDR2 is ANQGSEA. The DNA of the CDR3 is TGCAGCGTTGAATGGGGGTTTCAGGTAGCTAACTATGGCTACACCTTC. Its translation is CSVEWGFQVANYGYTF.

The gene calls are TRBV12-3 or TRBV12-4 and TRBJ2-3; D is unclear. This CDR3 contains 14 residues. V gave up 7 bases and J gave up 6 bases, with 17 bases separating them. The CDR3 spells CASNWVSVKDTQYF. CDR3 nucleotide sequence: TGTGCCAGCAATTGGGTATCCGTGAAGGATACGCAGTATTTT.

This clonotype was seen many times. This chain joins TRBV11-2 and TRBJ2-5; D gene ambiguous. In germline, CDR1 is SGHAT, CDR2 FQNNGV. This CDR3 comprises 13 residues. V shed 3 bases and J shed 7 bases, with 12 bases lying between them. CDR3 protein: CASSFLGGVTQYF. DNA for the CDR3: TGTGCCAGCAGCTTTTTGGGTGGGGTGACCCAGTACTTC.

The chain is built from TRBV4-1 and TRBJ1-6, with D possibly matching TRBD1 (6 bases). V lost 4 bases and J 5 bases, leaving 12 bases between the germline ends. Germline values: CDR1 MGHRA, CDR2 YSYEKL. This CDR3 has 15 residues. CDR3 bases: TGCGCCAGCAGCCGTGGGACAAACGATAATTCACCCCTCCACTTT. Encoded protein: CASSRGTNDNSPLHF.

V is TRBV20-1 and J is TRBJ2-7, with 12 positions matching TRBD1. The CDR3 spans 17 residues. The germline CDR1 and CDR2 sequences are DFQATT and SNEGSKA (reference sequence). After removal of 1 base from V and 4 bases from J, the junction contained 11 bases not matched to a gene. CDR3 DNA sequence: TGCAGTGCTAGAGGGGTGGGGCCGGGACAGGGGGCTTACGAGCAGTACTTC. Protein product: CSARGVGPGQGAYEQYF.